The 7 T cell receptor beta chains below come from one sample, sequenced in a study of PD-L1 blockade in urothelial cancer. Method: immunoSEQ multiplex PCR; TCRdb's copy keeps in-frame clones and lacks some. The sample has over 40,000 clones, 80% to 90% seen once; the top ten hold roughly 2.5%. The time point denotes: peripheral blood 6 weeks after treatment start. The sequences come from PBMCs, collected around atezolizumab (anti-PD-L1) treatment. The receptor source for this set is a man aged 65-85 years with urothelial cancer.

This chain joins TRBV4-2 and TRBJ2-5, with D possibly TRBD1 on 5 matching bases. CDR1 and CDR2 (germline): LGHNA, YNFKEQ. V gave up 0 bases and J gave up 1 base, with 9 bases separating them. This CDR3 contains 15 residues. The CDR3 DNA follows: TGTGCCAGCAGCCAAGAATTGGGGCCCCAAGAGACCCAGTACTTC. This gives the protein CASSQELGPQETQYF.

The chain combines TRBV29-1 with TRBJ2-7; 9 positions match TRBD1. Per germline, CDR1 SQVTM and CDR2 ANQGSEA. The CDR3 extends over 11 amino acids. The CDR3 nucleotides read TGCAGGCGACAGGGGGTCTACGAGCAGTACTTC. Amino acids: CRRQGVYEQYF.

The chain is built from TRBV7-3 and TRBJ2-1; TRBD2 is a possible D gene (7 bases). The CDR3 runs to 18 residues. CDR1 and CDR2 (germline): SGHTA, FQGTGA. Trimming cost V 0 bases and J 2 bases, with 17 bases left between them. The CDR3 loop is CASSLTSGGPFTYNEQFF. Written as DNA, the CDR3 is TGTGCCAGCAGCTTAACGTCCGGGGGGCCATTTACCTACAATGAGCAGTTCTTC.

The chain employs TRBV7-8 and TRBJ1-3; 7 bases line up with TRBD1. The germline CDR1 and CDR2 sequences are SGHVS and FQNEAQ. The CDR3 totals 17 residues. The junction had 11 bases not matched to a gene; V was cut back by 4 bases and J by 2 bases. The CDR3 DNA sequence: TGTGCCAGCAGCTCCTGGGGCAGGGGGTTTACTGGAAACACCATATATTTT. Protein: CASSSWGRGFTGNTIYF.

This chain connects TRBV11-2 to TRBJ2-3; maybe TRBD2 (6 bases). This CDR3 has 17 residues. With 5 bases removed from V and 2 bases from J, the gap between germline ends came to 20 bases. The germline V gene has CDR1 SGHAT and CDR2 FQNNGV. Written as DNA, the CDR3 is TGTGCCAGCAGCCATGGGTTAGGCGGGACGCTCACAGATACGCAGTATTTT. It encodes CASSHGLGGTLTDTQYF.

The chain couples TRBV19 to TRBJ1-5; TRBD1 is a possible D gene (6 bases). The length of the CDR3 is 15 residues. V dropped 0 bases and J dropped 4 bases, with 10 bases sitting between them. Germline lookup yields CDR1 LNHDA and CDR2 SQIVND (reference sequence). CDR3 nucleotides: TGTGCCAGTAGTATAGATCGGGGGGCGAATCAGCCCCAGCATTTT. It codes for CASSIDRGANQPQHF.

This clone occurred a few times. The chain uses TRBV5-5 and TRBJ1-5, with 7 bases identical to TRBD1. Germline values: CDR1 SGHKS, CDR2 YYEKEE (reference sequence). Trimming cost V 1 base and J 2 bases; bases outside gene matches: 3. The CDR3 is 15 residues long. CDR3 DNA sequence: TGTGCCAGCAGCTTGCGGACAGGCGGCAATCAGCCCCAGCATTTT. This encodes CASSLRTGGNQPQHF.